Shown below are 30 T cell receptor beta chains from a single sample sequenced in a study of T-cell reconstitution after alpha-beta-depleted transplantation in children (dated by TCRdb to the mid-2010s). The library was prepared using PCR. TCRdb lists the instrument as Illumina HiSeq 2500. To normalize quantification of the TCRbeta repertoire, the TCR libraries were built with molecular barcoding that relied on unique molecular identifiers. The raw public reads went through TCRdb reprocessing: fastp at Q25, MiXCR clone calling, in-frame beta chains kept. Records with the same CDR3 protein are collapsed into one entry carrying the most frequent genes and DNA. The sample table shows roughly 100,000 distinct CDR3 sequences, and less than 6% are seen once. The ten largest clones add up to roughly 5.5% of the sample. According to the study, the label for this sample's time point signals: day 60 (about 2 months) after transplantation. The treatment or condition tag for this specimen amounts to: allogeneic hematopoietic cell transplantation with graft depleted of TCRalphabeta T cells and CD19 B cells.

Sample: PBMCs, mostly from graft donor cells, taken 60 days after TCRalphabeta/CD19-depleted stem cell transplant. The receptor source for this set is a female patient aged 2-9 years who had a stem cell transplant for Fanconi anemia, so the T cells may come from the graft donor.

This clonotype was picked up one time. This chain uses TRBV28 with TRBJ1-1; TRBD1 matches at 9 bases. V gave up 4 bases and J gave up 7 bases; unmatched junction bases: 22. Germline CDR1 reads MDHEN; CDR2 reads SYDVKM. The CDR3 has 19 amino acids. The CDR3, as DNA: TGTGCCAGCAGTTGCCAAGCATGGGACAGGGCGGCGTTGACCCGTGAAGCTTTCTTT. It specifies CASSCQAWDRAALTREAFF.

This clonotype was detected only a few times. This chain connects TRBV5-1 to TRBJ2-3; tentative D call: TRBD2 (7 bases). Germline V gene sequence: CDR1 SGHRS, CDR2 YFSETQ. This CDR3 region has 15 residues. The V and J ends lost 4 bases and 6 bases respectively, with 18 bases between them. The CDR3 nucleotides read TGCGCCAGCAGCGCGCGGGGGCGACCTTTTGATACGCAGTATTTT. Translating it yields CASSARGRPFDTQYF.

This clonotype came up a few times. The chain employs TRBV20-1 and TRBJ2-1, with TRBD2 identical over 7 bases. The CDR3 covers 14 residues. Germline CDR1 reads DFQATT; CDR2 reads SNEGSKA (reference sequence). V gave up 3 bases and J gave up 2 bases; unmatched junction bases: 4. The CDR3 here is CSASSAGAYNEQFF. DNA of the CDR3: TGCAGTGCTAGTTCGGCGGGAGCCTACAATGAGCAGTTCTTC.

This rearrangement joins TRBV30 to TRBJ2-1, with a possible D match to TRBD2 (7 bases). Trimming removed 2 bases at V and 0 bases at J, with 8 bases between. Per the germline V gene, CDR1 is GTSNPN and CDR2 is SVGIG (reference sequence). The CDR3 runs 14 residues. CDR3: CAWSRGGSYNEQFF. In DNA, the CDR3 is TGTGCCTGGAGTAGGGGGGGCTCCTACAATGAGCAGTTCTTC. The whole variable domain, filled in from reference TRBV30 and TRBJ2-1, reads SQTIHQWPATLVQPVGSPLSLECTVEGTSNPNLYWYRQAAGRGLQLLFYSVGIGQISSEVPQNLSASRPQDRQFILSSKKLLLSDSGFYLCAWSRGGSYNEQFFGPGTRLTVL.

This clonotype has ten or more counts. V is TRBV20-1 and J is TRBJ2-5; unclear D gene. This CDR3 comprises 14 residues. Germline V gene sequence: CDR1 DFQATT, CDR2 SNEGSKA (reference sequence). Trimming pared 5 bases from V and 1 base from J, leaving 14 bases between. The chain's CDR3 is CSAAEILTQETQYF. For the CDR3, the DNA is TGCAGTGCTGCCGAGATTCTCACCCAAGAGACCCAGTACTTC.

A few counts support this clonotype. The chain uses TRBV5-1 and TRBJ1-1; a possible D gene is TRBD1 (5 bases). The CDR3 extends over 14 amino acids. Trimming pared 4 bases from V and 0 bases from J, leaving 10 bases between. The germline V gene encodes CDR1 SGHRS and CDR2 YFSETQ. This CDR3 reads CASSRGSVNTEAFF. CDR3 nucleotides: TGCGCCAGCAGCCGGGGGTCCGTGAACACTGAAGCTTTCTTT.

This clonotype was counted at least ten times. DNA of the CDR3: TGCGCCAGCAGCTCTCTAGCGGGGGGAGTATTCGGCCTATTTAAGAAGAACACCGGGGAGCTGTTTTTT. As protein: CASSSLAGGVFGLFKKNTGELFF. The chain uses TRBV5-1 and TRBJ2-2; 11 nucleotides agree with TRBD2. V lost 3 bases and J lost 1; bases outside the gene matches: 23. This CDR3 has 23 residues. Germline values: CDR1 SGHRS, CDR2 YFSETQ.

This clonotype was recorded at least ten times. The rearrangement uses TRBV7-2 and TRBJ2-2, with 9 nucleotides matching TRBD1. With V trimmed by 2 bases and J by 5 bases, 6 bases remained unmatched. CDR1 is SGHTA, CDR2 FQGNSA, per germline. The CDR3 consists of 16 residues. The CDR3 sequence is CASSLFPGQGTGELFF. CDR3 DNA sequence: TGTGCCAGCAGCTTATTTCCGGGACAGGGAACCGGGGAGCTGTTTTTT.

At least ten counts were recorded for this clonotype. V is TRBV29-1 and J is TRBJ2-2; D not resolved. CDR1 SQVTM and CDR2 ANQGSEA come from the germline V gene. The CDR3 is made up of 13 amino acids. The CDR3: CSFTRSDTGELFF. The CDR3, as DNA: TGCAGTTTCACCAGGTCGGACACCGGGGAGCTGTTTTTT.

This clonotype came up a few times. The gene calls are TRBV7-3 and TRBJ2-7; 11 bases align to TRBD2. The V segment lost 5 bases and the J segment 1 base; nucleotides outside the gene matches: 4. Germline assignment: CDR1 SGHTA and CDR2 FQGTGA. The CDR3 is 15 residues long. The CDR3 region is CASSAGTSGSYEQYF. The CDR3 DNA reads TGTGCCAGCAGCGCCGGGACTAGCGGATCCTACGAGCAGTACTTC.

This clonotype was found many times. The CDR3 nucleotides are TGTGCCAGCAGTGAAATATTCTTCTACGCTACTAGCACAGATACGCAGTATTTT. Protein: CASSEIFFYATSTDTQYF. This chain links TRBV6-1 with TRBJ2-3; no firm D call. Trimming pared 2 bases from V and 0 bases from J, leaving 18 bases between. The CDR3 spans 18 residues. CDR1 and CDR2 (germline): MNHNS, SASEGT.

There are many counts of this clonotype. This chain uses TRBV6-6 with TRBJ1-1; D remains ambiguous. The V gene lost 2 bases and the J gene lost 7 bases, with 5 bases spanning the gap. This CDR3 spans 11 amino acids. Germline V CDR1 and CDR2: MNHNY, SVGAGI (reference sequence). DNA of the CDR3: TGTGCCAGCAGTTACAAATATGAAGCTTTCTTT. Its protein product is CASSYKYEAFF.

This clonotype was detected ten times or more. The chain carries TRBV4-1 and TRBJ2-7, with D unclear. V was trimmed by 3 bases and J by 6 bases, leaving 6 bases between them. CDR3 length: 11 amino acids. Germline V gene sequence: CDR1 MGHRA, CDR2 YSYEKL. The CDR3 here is CASSQGFEQYF. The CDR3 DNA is TGCGCCAGCAGCCAGGGGTTCGAGCAGTACTTC.

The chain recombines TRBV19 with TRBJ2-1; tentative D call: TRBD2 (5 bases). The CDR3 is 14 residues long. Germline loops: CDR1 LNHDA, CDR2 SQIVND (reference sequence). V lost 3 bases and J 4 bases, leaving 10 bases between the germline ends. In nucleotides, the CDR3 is TGTGCCAGTAGTATTGGACTTCTATACAATGAGCAGTTCTTC. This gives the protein CASSIGLLYNEQFF.

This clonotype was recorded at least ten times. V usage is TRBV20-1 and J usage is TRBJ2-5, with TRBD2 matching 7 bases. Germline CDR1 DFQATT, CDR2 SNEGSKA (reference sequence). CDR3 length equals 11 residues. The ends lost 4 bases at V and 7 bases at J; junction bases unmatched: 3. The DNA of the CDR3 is TGCAGTGCTATGGGAGGGGTGACCCAGTACTTC. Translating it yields CSAMGGVTQYF.

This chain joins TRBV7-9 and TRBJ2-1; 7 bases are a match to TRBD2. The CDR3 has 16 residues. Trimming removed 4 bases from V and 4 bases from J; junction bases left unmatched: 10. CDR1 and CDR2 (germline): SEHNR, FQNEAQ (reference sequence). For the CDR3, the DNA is TGTGCCAGCAGCTATCCCATGGGGGGGGGGTACAATGAGCAGTTCTTC. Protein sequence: CASSYPMGGGYNEQFF.

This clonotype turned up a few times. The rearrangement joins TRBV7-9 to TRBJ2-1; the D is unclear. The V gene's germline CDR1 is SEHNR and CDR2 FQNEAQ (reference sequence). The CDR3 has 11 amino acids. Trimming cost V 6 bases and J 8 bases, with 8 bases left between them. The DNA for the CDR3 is TGTGCCAGCAGGCCCCCCGATGAGCAGTTCTTC. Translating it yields CASRPPDEQFF. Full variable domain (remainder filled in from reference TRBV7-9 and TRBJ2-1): DTGVSQNPRHKITKRGQNVTFRCDPISEHNRLYWYRQTLGQGPEFLTYFQNEAQLEKSRLLSDRFSAERPKGSFSTLEIQRTEQGDSAMYLCASRPPDEQFFGPGTRLTVL.

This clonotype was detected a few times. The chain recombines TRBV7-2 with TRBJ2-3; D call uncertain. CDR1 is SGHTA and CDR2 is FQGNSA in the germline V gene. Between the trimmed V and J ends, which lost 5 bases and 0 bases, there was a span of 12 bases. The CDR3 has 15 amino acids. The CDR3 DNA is TGTGCCAGCAGCAGCGCCGGCCATAGCACAGATACGCAGTATTTT. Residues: CASSSAGHSTDTQYF.

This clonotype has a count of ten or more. CDR3 region: CSVEIKWATQYF. The CDR3 DNA reads TGCAGCGTTGAAATTAAGTGGGCGACCCAGTACTTC. The chain links TRBV29-1 to TRBJ2-5; no definite D call. Per germline, CDR1 SQVTM and CDR2 ANQGSEA. The V gene lost 2 bases and the J gene lost 7 bases, with 11 bases spanning the gap. CDR3 length: 12 amino acids.

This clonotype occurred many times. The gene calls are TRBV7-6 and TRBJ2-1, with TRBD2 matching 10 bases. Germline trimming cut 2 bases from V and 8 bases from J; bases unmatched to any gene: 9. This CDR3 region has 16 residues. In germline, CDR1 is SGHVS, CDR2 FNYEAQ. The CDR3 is CASSLRSGTSVDEQFF. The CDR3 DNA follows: TGTGCCAGCAGCTTACGATCAGGGACTAGCGTCGATGAGCAGTTCTTC.

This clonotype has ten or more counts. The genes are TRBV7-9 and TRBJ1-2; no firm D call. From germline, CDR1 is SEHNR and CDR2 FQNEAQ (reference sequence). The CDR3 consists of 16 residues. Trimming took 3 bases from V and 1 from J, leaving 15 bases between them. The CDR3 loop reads CASSLTMTNSNYGYTF. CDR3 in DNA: TGTGCCAGCAGCTTGACGATGACGAACAGTAACTATGGCTACACCTTC.

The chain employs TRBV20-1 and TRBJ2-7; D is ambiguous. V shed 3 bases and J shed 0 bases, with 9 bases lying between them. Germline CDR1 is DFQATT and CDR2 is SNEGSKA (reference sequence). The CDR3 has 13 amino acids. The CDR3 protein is CSARRQSSYEQYF. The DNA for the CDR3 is TGCAGTGCTAGGAGGCAGTCCTCCTACGAGCAGTACTTC.

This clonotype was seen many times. CDR3 sequence (DNA): TGTGCCAGCAGCTTAGTCGGGACTAGGGAGGAGACCCAGTACTTC. Translation: CASSLVGTREETQYF. The chain employs TRBV7-7 and TRBJ2-5; 8 bases agree with TRBD2. This CDR3 has 15 residues. Trimming at V came to 1 base and at J to 5 bases, leaving 6 bases not matched to a gene. Germline CDR1 and CDR2: SSHAT and FNYEAQ (reference sequence).

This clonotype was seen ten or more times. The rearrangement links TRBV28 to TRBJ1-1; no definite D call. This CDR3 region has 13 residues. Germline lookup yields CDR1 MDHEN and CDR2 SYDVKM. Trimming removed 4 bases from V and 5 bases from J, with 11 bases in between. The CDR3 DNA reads TGTGCCAGCAGTTGGGGAGGCAAGACTGAAGCTTTCTTT. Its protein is CASSWGGKTEAFF.

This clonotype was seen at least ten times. DNA for the CDR3: TGCAGTGCTAGGATTGCCGGGACCAAAAACATTCAGTACTTC. It specifies CSARIAGTKNIQYF. The gene calls are TRBV20-1 and TRBJ2-4, with D tentatively TRBD2 (5 bases). Trimming cost V 3 bases and J 2 bases, with 11 bases left between them. In germline, CDR1 is DFQATT, CDR2 SNEGSKA (reference sequence). The CDR3 is made up of 14 amino acids.

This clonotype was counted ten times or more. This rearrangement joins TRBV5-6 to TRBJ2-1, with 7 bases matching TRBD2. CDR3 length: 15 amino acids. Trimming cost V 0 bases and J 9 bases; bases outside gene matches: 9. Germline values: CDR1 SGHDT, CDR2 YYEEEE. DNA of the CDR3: TGTGCCAGCAGCTTGGCTCCGGGGGGTCCTACTGAGCAGTTCTTC. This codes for CASSLAPGGPTEQFF.

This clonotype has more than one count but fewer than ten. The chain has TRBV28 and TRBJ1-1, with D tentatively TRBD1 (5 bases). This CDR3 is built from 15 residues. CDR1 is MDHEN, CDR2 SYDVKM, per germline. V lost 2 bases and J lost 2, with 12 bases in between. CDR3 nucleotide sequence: TGTGCCAGCAGTTTACCAGGGACGGGAAACACTGAAGCTTTCTTT. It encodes CASSLPGTGNTEAFF.

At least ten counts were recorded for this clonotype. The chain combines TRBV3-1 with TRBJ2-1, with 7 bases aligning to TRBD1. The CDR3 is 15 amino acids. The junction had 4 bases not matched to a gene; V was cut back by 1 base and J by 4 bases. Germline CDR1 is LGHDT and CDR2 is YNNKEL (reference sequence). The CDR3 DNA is TGTGCCAGCAGCCAAGGTTGGGACAGTTACAATGAGCAGTTCTTC. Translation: CASSQGWDSYNEQFF.

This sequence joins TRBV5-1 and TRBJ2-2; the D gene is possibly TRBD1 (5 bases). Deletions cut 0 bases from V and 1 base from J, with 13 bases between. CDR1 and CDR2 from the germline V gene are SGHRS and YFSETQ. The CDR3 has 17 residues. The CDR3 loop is CASSLDPGQGNTGELFF. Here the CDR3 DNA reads TGCGCCAGCAGCTTGGATCCTGGGCAGGGGAACACCGGGGAGCTGTTTTTT.

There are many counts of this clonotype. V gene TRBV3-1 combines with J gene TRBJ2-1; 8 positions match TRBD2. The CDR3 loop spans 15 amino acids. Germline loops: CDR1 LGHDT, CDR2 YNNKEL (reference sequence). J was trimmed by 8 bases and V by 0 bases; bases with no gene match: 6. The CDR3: CASSQEGLVLDEQFF. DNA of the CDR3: TGTGCCAGCAGCCAAGAGGGACTAGTTCTCGATGAGCAGTTCTTC.